The 19 T cell receptor beta chains below were found in one sample sequenced in a study of CD8+ T cells in alopecia areata. It was cDNA, reverse transcribed from extracted RNA, that served as the sequencing template. The table came from immunoSEQ multiplex PCR; TCRdb's copy has only in-frame clones and leaves some out. The sample holds 160,000 or so clones, less than 65% seen once. This material consisted of CD8+ T cells sorted from blood, taken at week 0. Source of these receptors: a human donor with alopecia areata.

A single count supports this clone. V gene TRBV15 combines with J gene TRBJ2-1; D call uncertain. V was clipped by 0 bases and J by 16 bases, with 13 bases between them. CDR3 size: 12 residues. Germline-derived CDR1 and CDR2 are LNHNV and YYDKDF (reference sequence). CDR3: CATSRDGNWGFF. DNA of the CDR3: TGTGCCACCAGCAGAGATGGGAATTGGGGATTCTTC.

The chain couples TRBV5-1 to TRBJ2-5; D gene unclear. Deletions cut 2 bases from V and 5 bases from J, with 4 bases between. CDR3 length: 11 residues. Germline V CDR1 and CDR2: SGHRS, YFSETQ. The chain's CDR3 is CASSFSETQYF. DNA for the CDR3: TGCGCCAGCAGCTTTTCTGAGACCCAGTACTTC.

This clone has just a few counts. J is TRBJ1-1 and V is TRBV13; TRBD1 matches 7 bases. V trimming: 5 bases; J trimming: 6 bases; junction bases outside the gene matches: 6. Germline assignment: CDR1 PRHDT and CDR2 FYEKMQ (reference sequence). This CDR3 has 13 residues. Here the CDR3 DNA reads TGTGCCAGCAGCCCCGGGACAGCGGCTGAAGCTTTCTTT. Residues: CASSPGTAAEAFF.

This clone was detected only once. This chain joins TRBV30 and TRBJ1-1, with unresolved D. Germline V gene lookup returns CDR1 GTSNPN and CDR2 SVGIG (reference sequence). The CDR3 totals 16 residues. Trimming removed 3 bases from V and 0 bases from J, with 17 bases in between. CDR3 sequence: CAWSHRTGRMNTEAFF. CDR3 DNA sequence: TGTGCCTGGAGCCATAGGACGGGAAGAATGAACACTGAAGCTTTCTTT.

This chain joins TRBV16 and TRBJ2-1, with 7 bases identical to TRBD1. Per the germline V gene, CDR1 is KGHSY and CDR2 is FQNENV. Unmatched junction bases numbered 0, after V lost 2 bases and J lost 5 bases. The CDR3 has 13 residues. CDR3 coding DNA: TGTGCCAGCAGCCAAGACAGGGACAATGAGCAGTTCTTC. Protein sequence: CASSQDRDNEQFF.

The rearrangement joins TRBV9 to TRBJ2-1; 9 nucleotides align to TRBD1. The CDR3 length is 16 residues. V was pared by 0 bases and J by 6 bases, with 7 bases of the junction left unmatched. CDR1 is SGDLS, CDR2 YYNGEE, per germline. The CDR3 bases are TGTGCCAGCAGCGTAGCCGGGACAGGGTCGGGCAATGAGCAGTTCTTC. Translation gives CASSVAGTGSGNEQFF.

The gene calls are TRBV29-1 and TRBJ1-1, with D unresolved. The CDR3 runs 10 residues. Germline CDR1 and CDR2: SQVTM and ANQGSEA. The V end was cut by 4 bases, the J end by 6 bases, with 6 bases between. CDR3 region: CSVGRPEAFF. Written as DNA, the CDR3 is TGCAGCGTTGGGCGGCCTGAAGCTTTCTTT. Together with reference TRBV29-1 and TRBJ1-1, the CDR3 gives the full variable domain: SAVISQKPSRDICQRGTSLTIQCQVDSQVTMMFWYRQQPGQSLTLIATANQGSEATYESGFVIDKFPISRPNLTFSTLTVSNMSPEDSSIYLCSVGRPEAFFGQGTRLTVV.

The rearrangement uses TRBV4-1 and TRBJ1-5; no clear D. The CDR3 sequence is 13 residues long. Germline V gene data show CDR1 as MGHRA and CDR2 as YSYEKL. V lost 9 bases and J 10 bases, leaving 19 bases between the germline ends. CDR3 loop: CASRGSGGQPQHF. The CDR3 DNA is TGCGCCAGTAGAGGGTCCGGAGGTCAACCCCAGCATTTT.

CDR3 sequence: CATRTGKTEAFF. The CDR3 coding sequence is TGTGCCACCAGGACGGGGAAAACTGAAGCTTTCTTT. The gene calls are TRBV25-1 and TRBJ1-1; D unclear. Germline V gene data show CDR1 as MGHDK and CDR2 as SYGVNS. The CDR3 consists of 12 residues. V lost 10 bases and J lost 5, with 14 bases in between.

This clone was found a few times. The CDR3 is CASSFRRVNTEAFF. DNA of the CDR3: TGTGCCAGCAGTTTCAGGCGGGTGAACACTGAAGCTTTCTTT. The V and J genes are TRBV6-5 and TRBJ1-1; D is uncertain. V lost 4 bases, J lost 0 bases, and 9 bases lay in between. The germline V gene has CDR1 MNHEY and CDR2 SVGAGI. The CDR3 contains 14 residues.

This CDR3 is CASSTQPGLAYEQFF. DNA for the CDR3: TGTGCCAGCAGCACCCAACCCGGACTAGCGTACGAGCAGTTCTTC. The chain joins TRBV7-3 to TRBJ2-1, with 9 positions matching TRBD2. There are 15 residues in the CDR3. Trimming at V came to 5 bases and at J to 10 bases, leaving 12 bases not matched to a gene. Germline loops: CDR1 SGHTA, CDR2 FQGTGA.

The chain has TRBV29-1 and TRBJ2-3; D not resolved. Trimming took off 4 bases at V and 4 bases at J, with 9 bases between the two ends. Germline V CDR1 and CDR2: SQVTM, ANQGSEA. This CDR3 contains 12 residues. The CDR3 sequence: CSVVLAPDTQYF. The CDR3 DNA reads as TGCAGCGTTGTCTTAGCACCAGATACGCAGTATTTT.

The chain is built from TRBV30 and TRBJ1-2, with 8 bases aligning to TRBD1. CDR3 length equals 17 residues. Germline lookup yields CDR1 GTSNPN and CDR2 SVGIG (reference sequence). The ends lost 1 base at V and 2 bases at J; junction bases unmatched: 12. This chain's CDR3 is CAWSATPGDRRNYGYTF. Written as DNA, the CDR3 is TGTGCCTGGAGTGCAACACCCGGGGACAGGAGAAACTATGGCTACACCTTC.

This clone was counted a few times. The V gene is TRBV11-2, the J gene TRBJ2-7, with no clear D. Germline assignment: CDR1 SGHAT and CDR2 FQNNGV. The V end was cut by 0 bases, the J end by 3 bases, with 9 bases between. The CDR3 has 14 residues. The CDR3 DNA reads TGTGCCAGCAGCTTAGATAGTGGCAGCTACGAGCAGTACTTC. It specifies CASSLDSGSYEQYF.

This rearrangement joins TRBV29-1 to TRBJ1-4, with D possibly matching TRBD1 (5 bases). This CDR3 is 11 amino acids long. V lost 5 bases and J 9 bases, leaving 10 bases between the germline ends. Germline V gene lookup returns CDR1 SQVTM and CDR2 ANQGSEA. The DNA of the CDR3 is TGCAGCGTTCTTGAGGGGAAAAAACTGTTTTTT. This translates into CSVLEGKKLFF.

J is TRBJ2-3 and V is TRBV5-1; D not resolved. The CDR3 extends over 15 amino acids. The V gene's germline CDR1 is SGHRS and CDR2 YFSETQ. Trimming took off 0 bases at V and 3 bases at J, with 11 bases between the two ends. CDR3 sequence reads: CASSLGATGTDTQYF. CDR3 DNA sequence: TGCGCCAGCAGCTTGGGGGCCACTGGGACAGATACGCAGTATTTT.

V is TRBV27 and J is TRBJ2-7; D may be TRBD1 (5 bases). Trimming cost V 8 bases and J 3 bases, with 8 bases left between them. Germline values: CDR1 MNHEY, CDR2 SMNVEV (reference sequence). The CDR3 runs 11 residues. The CDR3 loop is CASGANYEQYF. The DNA for the CDR3 is TGTGCCAGCGGGGCTAACTACGAGCAGTACTTC.

The chain has TRBV29-1 and TRBJ2-4, with 9 bases lining up with TRBD1. Germline trimming cut 4 bases from V and 4 bases from J; bases unmatched to any gene: 5. The germline CDR1 and CDR2 sequences are SQVTM and ANQGSEA. The CDR3 spans 14 residues. DNA of the CDR3: TGCAGCGTTGTCTCGGGACAGGGTAAAAACATTCAGTACTTC. It encodes CSVVSGQGKNIQYF.

V and J are TRBV4-1 and TRBJ2-1; D uncertain. The germline gives CDR1 MGHRA, CDR2 YSYEKL. CDR3 size: 13 residues. Deletions cut 0 bases from V and 5 bases from J, with 5 bases between. The CDR3 loop is CASSQDWDNEQFF. In nucleotides, the CDR3 is TGCGCCAGCAGCCAAGACTGGGACAATGAGCAGTTCTTC.